One sample yielded the 21 T cell receptor beta chains listed below, sequenced in a study of T cells in Graves' hyperthyroidism and ophthalmopathy. RNA transcripts provided the source from which TCR beta CDR3 regions were amplified. Initially, a first-round RT-PCR of the TCR CDR3 employed the HTBI primer set. TCRdb reanalysed the multiplex PCR reads using MiXCR and keeps one entry per CDR3 protein. This table holds about 210,000 distinct CDR3 sequences, over 15% found once. The source material was blood. These receptors were collected from a man aged 50 to 60 with Graves' hyperthyroidism.

The chain links TRBV4-1 to TRBJ2-2; D is possibly TRBD1 (5 bases). This CDR3 has 16 residues. Per germline, CDR1 MGHRA and CDR2 YSYEKL. V was trimmed by 0 bases and J by 1 base, leaving 9 bases between them. The CDR3 sequence is CASSQEDGQNTGELFF. CDR3 nucleotide sequence: TGCGCCAGCAGCCAAGAGGACGGACAGAACACCGGGGAGCTGTTTTTT.

This clonotype appeared many times. V is TRBV30 and J is TRBJ1-1; D gene unclear. The CDR3 spans 12 residues. Germline V gene sequence: CDR1 GTSNPN, CDR2 SVGIG (reference sequence). Trimming cost V 1 base and J 0 bases, with 3 bases left between them. The CDR3 is CAWSEMNTEAFF. The CDR3 DNA is TGTGCCTGGAGTGAAATGAACACTGAAGCTTTCTTT.

This clonotype has at least ten counts. The CDR3 sequence is CASSYLTSGNEQFF. The CDR3 DNA is TGTGCCAGCAGTTACTTGACTAGCGGAAATGAGCAGTTCTTC. This chain links TRBV6-6 with TRBJ2-1; 9 bases align to TRBD2. Unmatched junction bases numbered 2, after V lost 1 base and J lost 7 bases. The CDR3 is 14 residues long. Looked up from germline, CDR1 is MNHNY and CDR2 is SVGAGI (reference sequence).

This clonotype was seen repeatedly, ten times or more. The CDR3 DNA sequence: TGTGCCTCAGGACGGACCTATGGCTACACCTTC. Its protein is CASGRTYGYTF. The rearrangement links TRBV30 to TRBJ1-2; D is uncertain. Trimming stripped 7 bases from V and 4 bases from J, with 10 bases between. This CDR3 contains 11 residues. Per germline, CDR1 GTSNPN and CDR2 SVGIG (reference sequence).

This clonotype was counted many times. The chain carries TRBV29-1 and TRBJ2-5; D not resolved. Germline CDR1 reads SQVTM; CDR2 reads ANQGSEA. The CDR3 has 13 residues. The V end was cut by 3 bases, the J end by 0 bases, with 8 bases between. CDR3 amino acids: CSVDRGNQETQYF. As DNA, the CDR3 is TGCAGCGTTGATCGAGGCAACCAAGAGACCCAGTACTTC.

A remark on this clonotype: One end of the junction does not line up with germline, which may come from a read error. The CDR3 sequence: CASSYFLQGSPLHF. The CDR3 nucleotides are TGCGCCAGCAGTTACTTCTTACAGGGATCACCCCTCCACTTT. The chain couples TRBV6-5 to TRBJ1-6; tentative D call: TRBD1 (6 bases). The CDR3 contains 14 residues. The germline gives CDR1 MNHEY, CDR2 SVGAGI.

The chain has TRBV30 and TRBJ1-6; D is possibly TRBD1 (6 bases). The V and J ends lost 2 bases and 5 bases respectively, with 16 bases between them. The CDR3 covers 16 residues. From germline, CDR1 is GTSNPN and CDR2 SVGIG (reference sequence). Here the CDR3 reads CAWSSFRGPDNSPLHF. In nucleotides, the CDR3 is TGTGCCTGGAGTTCTTTTCGGGGGCCCGATAATTCACCCCTCCACTTT.

This clonotype was seen many times. This chain links TRBV7-9 with TRBJ1-1; 9 bases agree with TRBD1. Germline V lookup: CDR1 SEHNR, CDR2 FQNEAQ (reference sequence). The trim removed 5 bases at V and 4 bases at J, leaving 5 bases unmatched. This CDR3 contains 14 residues. The CDR3, as DNA: TGTGCCAGCAGCGCCTTGGGACAGGGCACTGAAGCTTTCTTT. Its protein is CASSALGQGTEAFF.

This clonotype was seen at least ten times. V is TRBV2 and J is TRBJ2-7; TRBD2 matches at 7 bases. V lost 1 base to trimming and J lost 4 bases; unmatched junction nucleotides: 7. Per germline, CDR1 SNHLY and CDR2 FYNNEI. The CDR3 is 15 amino acids. CDR3 region: CASSEGRRGYYEQYF. The CDR3 DNA follows: TGTGCCAGCAGTGAAGGCAGGCGGGGGTATTACGAGCAGTACTTC.

This clonotype was observed a few times. This chain links TRBV5-4 with TRBJ2-3; D unclear. In germline, CDR1 is SGHNT, CDR2 YYREEE (reference sequence). The CDR3 is 14 amino acids. V lost 0 bases, J lost 0 bases, and 5 bases lay in between. The CDR3 here is CASSLGFSTDTQYF. The CDR3 nucleotides are TGTGCCAGCAGCTTGGGGTTTAGCACAGATACGCAGTATTTT.

This clonotype has a count of ten or more. This chain uses TRBV5-1 with TRBJ1-6, with 9 nucleotides matching TRBD1. V was pared by 4 bases and J by 10 bases, with 3 bases of the junction left unmatched. CDR1 is SGHRS and CDR2 is YFSETQ in the germline V gene. The CDR3 spans 13 residues. Here the CDR3 DNA reads TGCGCCAGCAGCGGACAGGGGTACTCACCCCTCCACTTT. Translated: CASSGQGYSPLHF. The full variable domain, its missing parts supplied by reference TRBV5-1 and TRBJ1-6, is KAGVTQTPRYLIKTRGQQVTLSCSPISGHRSVSWYQQTPGQGLQFLFEYFSETQRNKGNFPGRFSGRQFSNSRSEMNVSTLELGDSALYLCASSGQGYSPLHFGNGTRLTVT.

This clonotype has just a few counts. The chain recombines TRBV6-6 with TRBJ2-1; D is uncertain. This CDR3 is 13 amino acids long. Per germline, CDR1 MNHNY and CDR2 SVGAGI (reference sequence). The V and J ends lost 0 bases and 6 bases respectively, with 6 bases between them. The CDR3 region has the DNA TGTGCCAGCAGTTACTCGGGCCTCAATGAGCAGTTCTTC. This sequence encodes CASSYSGLNEQFF.

In its sample, this clonotype was seen a few times. The rearrangement joins TRBV6-2 or TRBV6-3 to TRBJ2-1; 9 positions match TRBD2. CDR3 length: 17 amino acids. V shed 5 bases and J 9 bases; nucleotides not matched to a gene: 17. Germline loops: CDR1 MNHEY, CDR2 SVGEGT. The CDR3 loop is CASSSGRPTKQRGEQFF. CDR3 bases: TGTGCCAGCAGTAGCGGGAGGCCAACTAAGCAGAGGGGTGAGCAGTTCTTC.

This clonotype has a count of ten or more. V gene TRBV15 combines with J gene TRBJ1-3; D is undetermined. This CDR3 is built from 15 residues. CDR1 is LNHNV and CDR2 is YYDKDF in the germline V gene (reference sequence). The V end lost 1 base, the J end lost 0 bases, and 7 bases lay between the germline ends. The CDR3 reads CATSRGVPSGNTIYF. CDR3 nucleotides: TGTGCCACCAGCAGAGGGGTTCCCTCTGGAAACACCATATATTTT.

This clonotype was observed a few times. This chain connects TRBV6-1 to TRBJ1-1; the match to TRBD1 covers 8 bases. Germline values: CDR1 MNHNS, CDR2 SASEGT. The CDR3 is made up of 13 amino acids. V gave up 6 bases and J gave up 4 bases; unmatched junction bases: 4. The CDR3 reads CASRQTGGTEAFF. The CDR3 DNA follows: TGTGCCAGCAGACAAACAGGGGGCACTGAAGCTTTCTTT.

This clonotype has ten or more counts. The gene calls are TRBV18 and TRBJ2-5, with a weak D call TRBD2 (6 bases). The CDR3 contains 15 residues. The V end was cut by 0 bases, the J end by 5 bases, with 13 bases between. The germline CDR1 and CDR2 sequences are KGHSH and LQKENI. This CDR3 is CASSPPGAGGETQYF. CDR3 sequence (DNA): TGTGCCAGCTCACCACCTGGCGCAGGAGGGGAGACCCAGTACTTC.

There are a few counts of this clonotype. This sequence may be a read error, since a much larger clone differs from it by one base. The chain uses TRBV27 and TRBJ1-6; no clear D. This CDR3 comprises 15 residues. Germline values: CDR1 MNHEY, CDR2 SMNVEV (reference sequence). V lost 0 bases and J 12 bases, leaving 15 bases between the germline ends. The CDR3 DNA follows: TGTGCCAGCAGTTTATCGCGGGGTTGGGGTTTACCCCTCCACTTT. Its translation: CASSLSRGWGLPLHF.

This clonotype was seen repeatedly, ten times or more. This chain uses TRBV12-3 or TRBV12-4 with TRBJ2-3; 8 bases line up with TRBD2. After removal of 6 bases from V and 5 bases from J, the junction contained 10 bases not matched to a gene. The CDR3 loop spans 15 amino acids. CDR3 sequence reads: CASRWGREEGDTQYF. In DNA, the CDR3 is TGTGCCAGCAGATGGGGGCGGGAGGAGGGAGATACGCAGTATTTT.

The J gene is TRBJ2-7, the V gene TRBV2; D is perhaps TRBD1 (5 bases). This CDR3 region has 13 residues. From germline, CDR1 is SNHLY and CDR2 FYNNEI. The V gene lost 7 bases and the J gene lost 2 bases, with 12 bases spanning the gap. CDR3: CASTQGPPYEQYF. DNA of the CDR3: TGTGCCAGCACTCAGGGCCCCCCCTACGAGCAGTACTTC.

In this sample, this clonotype turned up many times. The CDR3 bases are TGTGCCAGCAGTCCCAGCGGGAGAGGGGGGAATGAGCAGTTCTTC. Amino acid sequence: CASSPSGRGGNEQFF. The gene calls are TRBV28 and TRBJ2-1; 8 bases are shared with TRBD2. V trimming: 5 bases; J trimming: 7 bases; junction bases outside the gene matches: 10. The CDR3 loop spans 15 amino acids. Germline values: CDR1 MDHEN, CDR2 SYDVKM. Supplemented by reference TRBV28 and TRBJ2-1, the full variable domain reads DVKVTQSSRYLVKRTGEKVFLECVQDMDHENMFWYRQDPGLGLRLIYFSYDVKMKEKGDIPEGYSVSREKKERFSLILESASTNQTSMYLCASSPSGRGGNEQFFGPGTRLTVL.

V usage is TRBV5-1 and J usage is TRBJ1-2, with 10 bases identical to TRBD1. The V segment lost 2 bases and the J segment 8 bases; nucleotides outside the gene matches: 3. Germline V gives CDR1 SGHRS, CDR2 YFSETQ. The CDR3 is 13 amino acids. The CDR3 here is CASSFDRGQGYTF. Written as DNA, the CDR3 is TGCGCCAGCAGCTTCGACAGGGGGCAAGGCTACACCTTC. Using reference TRBV5-1 and TRBJ1-2 for the parts outside the CDR3, the full variable domain is KAGVTQTPRYLIKTRGQQVTLSCSPISGHRSVSWYQQTPGQGLQFLFEYFSETQRNKGNFPGRFSGRQFSNSRSEMNVSTLELGDSALYLCASSFDRGQGYTFGSGTRLTVV.